Included here is one T cell receptor beta chain sequence, with context. This specimen belongs to a study of blood T cell repertoires in COVID-19. For the study at large: Samples of COVID-19 (acute and convalescent) were obtained from the United States, Italy and Spain. Nucleic acid was either cDNA or gDNA, and it came from T cells, B-cell-depleted T cells, or PBMCs.

Seattle cases were enrolled at active infection and followed longitudinally. Between the trimmed V and J ends, which lost 4 bases and 2 bases, there was a span of 14 bases. The CDR3 runs 16 residues. Looked up from germline, CDR1 is MNHNY and CDR2 is SVGAGI (reference sequence). Original data processing: Amplification of reference gene primers provided the estimated nucleated cell counts. Assay: immunoSEQ multiplex PCR; the TCRdb copy retains only in-frame clones and omits some. V and J calls and clone size are those listed in that table; D and trimming were worked out from the DNA. The sample records approximately 200,000 clones, about 90% being singletons.

This rearrangement joins TRBV6-6 to TRBJ1-4; D gene ambiguous. The receptor's source is a man aged 25 to 45 with COVID-19, enrolled during active disease. The specimen was peripheral blood. The CDR3 nucleotides are TGTGCCAGCAGTTCCCCCGAGGGTAGGACTAATGAAAAACTGTTTTTT. Translated: CASSSPEGRTNEKLFF.